The clone carrying this T cell receptor beta chain was counted many times. Its antigen is as yet unknown. The investigators amplified TCR beta CDR3 regions from RNA transcripts. TCR CDR3 regions were first amplified by RT-PCR with HTBI primers. MiXCR, run by TCRdb on the multiplex PCR reads, gives a single entry per CDR3 protein. The table has around 600,000 distinct CDR3 sequences, roughly 15% seen once; the top ten hold 9.5% to 15%. This record belongs to a study of T cells in Graves' hyperthyroidism and ophthalmopathy. Study-level results: Among thyroid clonotypes expanded above 0.001, most also appeared in blood. A median around 6.4 months before onset, the model predicted ophthalmopathy.

The CDR3 extends over 15 amino acids. With V trimmed by 4 bases and J by 1 base, 5 bases remained unmatched. Germline CDR1 SGHTA, CDR2 FQGNSA. The receptor was derived from a woman aged 45-59 years with Graves' ophthalmopathy. Sequenced sample: blood. This chain uses TRBV7-2 with TRBJ2-7; 9 nucleotides match TRBD2. DNA of the CDR3: TGTGCCAGCAGCTACAGGCTAGCGGGATCCTACGAGCAGTACTTC. Amino acids: CASSYRLAGSYEQYF.